Presented here are 13 T cell receptor beta chains from one specimen sequenced in a study of blood T cells in healthy people across ages. For the second PCR, which ran for about 6 to 12 cycles, a sample-barcoded 5' primer and a J-beta primer mix were used. TCRdb re-called the 5' RACE reads with MiXCR, one entry per CDR3 protein. Among about 640,000 distinct CDR3 sequences listed, about 30% were seen once. The material sequenced was blood. Source of these receptors: a woman older than 75 in good health.

This clonotype was seen more than once but under ten times. This may be a read error, as it is one base from a much larger clone. This chain connects TRBV2 to TRBJ2-1; 8 positions match TRBD2. Germline-derived CDR1 and CDR2 are SNHLY and FYNNEI. The CDR3 is made up of 15 amino acids. Trimming took 6 bases from V and 10 from J; bases not matched to a gene: 14. The CDR3 here is CASRVRSGGSYEQFF. In nucleotides, the CDR3 is TGTGCCAGCAGGGTCAGGAGCGGGGGCTCCTACGAGCAGTTCTTC.

This clonotype was seen repeatedly, ten times or more. V gene TRBV7-9 combines with J gene TRBJ1-5; 9 nucleotides align to TRBD1. Per the germline V gene, CDR1 is SEHNR and CDR2 is FQNEAQ (reference sequence). CDR3 length: 15 amino acids. V lost 5 bases, J lost 5 bases, and 7 bases stayed unmatched. CDR3 bases: TGTGCCAGCAGCGGAACAGGGGGCTGGGATCAGCCCCAGCATTTT. Protein: CASSGTGGWDQPQHF.

This clonotype was detected many times. The gene calls are TRBV28 and TRBJ1-5; D perhaps matches TRBD1 (5 bases). This CDR3 contains 15 residues. Trimming left V 4 bases short and J 3 bases short, with 13 bases between. Germline CDR1 and CDR2: MDHEN and SYDVKM. The CDR3 spells CASSSPSGTNQPQHF. CDR3 DNA: TGTGCCAGCAGTTCCCCCAGCGGGACCAATCAGCCCCAGCATTTT. Looking up the rest from reference TRBV28 and TRBJ1-5 gives the full variable domain: DVKVTQSSRYLVKRTGEKVFLECVQDMDHENMFWYRQDPGLGLRLIYFSYDVKMKEKGDIPEGYSVSREKKERFSLILESASTNQTSMYLCASSSPSGTNQPQHFGDGTRLSIL.

In regard to this clonotype: With a much larger clone just one base away, this may be a read error. The DNA of the CDR3 is TGTGCCAGTAGAAGGAGGGGGACAGAGTCTAACTATGGCTACACCTTC. This sequence encodes CASRRRGTESNYGYTF. The V call is TRBV27, the J call TRBJ1-2; 7 bases line up with TRBD1. V shed 9 bases and J 0 bases; nucleotides not matched to a gene: 13. Germline CDR1 MNHEY, CDR2 SMNVEV (reference sequence). There are 16 residues in the CDR3.

This clonotype was observed many times. This rearrangement joins TRBV7-2 to TRBJ2-7, with TRBD1 identical over 11 bases. Per germline, CDR1 SGHTA and CDR2 FQGNSA. The CDR3 length is 16 residues. J was trimmed by 3 bases and V by 5 bases; bases with no gene match: 9. CDR3 in DNA: TGTGCCAGCAGCCCCCCTACCGGGACAGGGGGCTACGAGCAGTACTTC. Amino acid sequence: CASSPPTGTGGYEQYF.

This clonotype was seen at least ten times. This chain uses TRBV11-3 with TRBJ1-6; D call uncertain. This CDR3 is 13 amino acids long. The V and J ends lost 5 bases and 8 bases respectively, with 10 bases between them. Germline V gives CDR1 SGHNT, CDR2 YENEEA. DNA of the CDR3: TGTGCCAGCAGCCGACTGGGTGATTCACCCCTCCACTTT. This gives the protein CASSRLGDSPLHF.

The table lists this clonotype with many counts. This chain links TRBV25-1 with TRBJ2-6; weak D call: TRBD2 (5 bases). V was cut by 3 bases and J by 0 bases, with 12 bases left in between. Per germline, CDR1 MGHDK and CDR2 SYGVNS. The CDR3 has 17 residues. The CDR3 DNA is TGTGCCAGCAGTGAGCCCCCCGGAGGCTCTGGGGCCAACGTCCTGACTTTC. Translation gives CASSEPPGGSGANVLTF. The full variable domain, with the rest looked up from reference TRBV25-1 and TRBJ2-6, is EADIYQTPRYLVIGTGKKITLECSQTMGHDKMYWYQQDPGMELHLIHYSYGVNSTEKGDLSSESTVSRIRTEHFPLTLESARPSHTSQYLCASSEPPGGSGANVLTFGAGSRLTVL.

In this sample, this clonotype turned up many times. The chain joins TRBV7-2 to TRBJ2-3; 10 positions agree with TRBD2. This CDR3 spans 15 amino acids. Trimming at V came to 5 bases and at J to 2 bases, leaving 4 bases not matched to a gene. Per germline, CDR1 SGHTA and CDR2 FQGNSA. The CDR3 region has the DNA TGTGCCAGCAGCCCCGGACTAGCGGTCACAGATACGCAGTATTTT. This gives the protein CASSPGLAVTDTQYF.

The chain has TRBV11-2 and TRBJ2-7; D is perhaps TRBD1 or TRBD2 (6 bases each). The CDR3 loop spans 13 amino acids. Germline CDR1 and CDR2: SGHAT and FQNNGV. V lost 6 bases to trimming and J lost 6 bases, with 15 bases between them. CDR3 amino acids: CASSSGGGGEQYF. As DNA, the CDR3 is TGTGCCAGCAGTTCCGGAGGAGGGGGCGAGCAGTACTTC.

The rearrangement links TRBV7-2 to TRBJ1-2; D remains unclear. V was clipped by 0 bases and J by 4 bases, with 6 bases between them. CDR3 length: 13 amino acids. The germline CDR1 and CDR2 sequences are SGHTA and FQGNSA. CDR3 DNA: TGTGCCAGCAGCTTAGCGGTGTGCTATGGCTACACCTTC. It is translated as CASSLAVCYGYTF.

This clonotype was observed a few times. CDR3 in amino acids: CSASVQGANTEAFF. The DNA for the CDR3 is TGCAGTGCTAGTGTTCAGGGGGCGAACACTGAAGCTTTCTTT. This chain joins TRBV20-1 and TRBJ1-1; 8 bases match TRBD1. Germline loops: CDR1 DFQATT, CDR2 SNEGSKA (reference sequence). This CDR3 spans 14 amino acids. J lost 1 base, V lost 3 bases, and 4 bases had no gene match.

Worth noting for this clonotype: A much larger clonotype is one base distant, so this may be a read error. The J gene is TRBJ2-7, the V gene TRBV7-7; possibly TRBD1 or TRBD2 for D (5 bases each). Germline loops: CDR1 SSHAT, CDR2 FNYEAQ (reference sequence). V was trimmed by 2 bases and J by 10 bases, leaving 15 bases between them. The CDR3 extends over 13 amino acids. CDR3 nucleotides: TGTGCCAGCAGCTTACGTCCACAGGAGGCCCAGTACTTC. Translation: CASSLRPQEAQYF.

This clonotype has only a few counts. The chain uses TRBV15 and TRBJ2-1; 16 nucleotides align to TRBD2. Unmatched junction bases numbered 2, after V lost 4 bases and J lost 8 bases. CDR1 and CDR2 from the germline V gene are LNHNV and YYDKDF (reference sequence). The CDR3 covers 15 residues. The CDR3 protein is CATSTGLAGGDEQFF. Written as DNA, the CDR3 is TGTGCCACCAGCACGGGACTAGCGGGGGGGGATGAGCAGTTCTTC.